The rows below give T cell receptor beta chains drawn from one sample of a study of PD-1 blockade in classical Hodgkin lymphoma. Sequencing used immunoSEQ multiplex PCR; TCRdb keeps in-frame clones, though not all of them. The sample has some 100,000 clones, just under 95% seen once. The sequencing here drew on peripheral blood mononuclear cells (PBMCs), taken at baseline. The receptors here all came from a human donor with classical Hodgkin lymphoma. Both conserved end residues are part of each CDR3. Fields, in order: clone size, V gene, CDR3 length, J gene, D gene, CDR3 DNA, CDR3 protein. D genes are given only for firm matches. Clone size, where shown, is once, few, many, or a class for clones that have expanded.

size: -
V: TRBV6-1
length: 12
J: TRBJ2-2
D: -
DNA: TGTGCCATACAGTCGAACACCGGGGAGCTGTTTTTT
CDR3: CAIQSNTGELFF

size: once
V: TRBV27
length: 15
J: TRBJ2-3
D: -
DNA: TGTGCCAGCAGTTTTAGGGACGGGGGCACAGATACGCAGTATTTT
CDR3: CASSFRDGGTDTQYF

size: -
V: TRBV10-2
length: 11
J: TRBJ1-1
D: -
DNA: TGCGCCAGCAGCCCAACAGATGAAGCTTTCTTT
CDR3: CASSPTDEAFF

size: -
V: TRBV28
length: 17
J: TRBJ1-5
D: -
DNA: TGTGCCAGCAGCCAAACCCGGACAGTACCGAGGGATCAGCCCCAGCATTTT
CDR3: CASSQTRTVPRDQPQHF

size: -
V: TRBV5-1
length: 14
J: TRBJ2-3
D: TRBD1
DNA: TGCGCCAGCAGCGGGACAGGGATGACAGATACGCAGTATTTT
CDR3: CASSGTGMTDTQYF

size: -
V: TRBV5-4
length: 19
J: TRBJ2-3
D: TRBD1
DNA: TGTGCCAGCAGCTCTACCCCCGGGACAGATAATCCTAGCACAGATACGCAGTATTTT
CDR3: CASSSTPGTDNPSTDTQYF

size: -
V: TRBV6-5
length: 15
J: TRBJ2-2
D: -
DNA: TGTGCCAGCAGTCCACGGGGCCCTTATTCCGGGGAGCTGTTTTTT
CDR3: CASSPRGPYSGELFF

size: once
V: TRBV25-1
length: 13
J: TRBJ1-2
D: -
DNA: TGTGCCAGCAGTGAATATCGGGCCTATGGCTACACCTTC
CDR3: CASSEYRAYGYTF

size: -
V: TRBV6-1
length: 13
J: TRBJ1-2
D: TRBD1
DNA: TGTGCCAGCAGAGTGACAGGGAACTATGGCTACACCTTC
CDR3: CASRVTGNYGYTF

size: -
V: TRBV28
length: 12
J: TRBJ2-1
D: -
DNA: TGTGCCAGCAGAGATGCCGGGACTGAGCAGTTCTTC
CDR3: CASRDAGTEQFF

size: once
V: TRBV27
length: 14
J: TRBJ2-1
D: -
DNA: TGTGCCAGCAGTAAACCTGGCTCCTACAATGAGCAGTTCTTC
CDR3: CASSKPGSYNEQFF

size: few
V: TRBV30
length: 15
J: TRBJ1-2
D: TRBD1
DNA: TGTGCCTGGAGTCGCGGGACAGATTCTAACTATGGCTACACCTTC
CDR3: CAWSRGTDSNYGYTF

size: -
V: TRBV6-1
length: 18
J: TRBJ2-7
D: -
DNA: TGTGCCAGCAGTGAATGGGGAACCGGGACATACACCTCCTACGAGCAGTACTTC
CDR3: CASSEWGTGTYTSYEQYF

size: -
V: TRBV6-5
length: 14
J: TRBJ2-7
D: TRBD1
DNA: TGTGCCAGCAGTTCATACAGGGGGCCCTACGAGCAGTACTTC
CDR3: CASSSYRGPYEQYF

size: few
V: TRBV10-3
length: 11
J: TRBJ1-3
D: -
DNA: TGTGCCATCGTCGAGGGAAACACCATATATTTT
CDR3: CAIVEGNTIYF

size: -
V: TRBV27
length: 14
J: TRBJ2-7
D: TRBD1
DNA: TGTGCCAGCAGTTCGTTCCAGGGGGCTTACGAGCAGTACTTC
CDR3: CASSSFQGAYEQYF

size: -
V: TRBV5-6
length: 14
J: TRBJ2-7
D: -
DNA: TGTGCCAGCAGTCCGGGACTCGGTTCCTACGAGCAGTACTTC
CDR3: CASSPGLGSYEQYF

size: -
V: TRBV10-3
length: 14
J: TRBJ2-7
D: TRBD2
DNA: TGTGCCATCAGGAACCTAGCGGGAACCCACGAGCAGTACTTC
CDR3: CAIRNLAGTHEQYF

size: -
V: TRBV28
length: 15
J: TRBJ2-7
D: -
DNA: TGTGCCAGCAGTCGAGGTCGAGGACGATCCTACGAGCAGTACTTC
CDR3: CASSRGRGRSYEQYF

size: -
V: TRBV5-8
length: 16
J: TRBJ2-1
D: -
DNA: TGTGCCAGCAGCCCCGGGACACCGAGCTCCTACAATGAGCAGTTCTTC
CDR3: CASSPGTPSSYNEQFF

size: -
V: TRBV30
length: 12
J: TRBJ2-1
D: -
DNA: TGTGCCTGGAGTATTACTAGCTATGAGCAGTTCTTC
CDR3: CAWSITSYEQFF

size: -
V: TRBV11-2
length: 17
J: TRBJ2-3
D: TRBD2
DNA: TGTGCCAGCAGCTTAGGGGGTGCTAGCGGTAGCACAGATACGCAGTATTTT
CDR3: CASSLGGASGSTDTQYF

size: -
V: TRBV5-8
length: 15
J: TRBJ1-4
D: -
DNA: TGTGCCAGCAACAACCTCAGAAGAACTAATGAAAAACTGTTTTTT
CDR3: CASNNLRRTNEKLFF

size: -
V: TRBV7-9
length: 14
J: TRBJ2-1
D: -
DNA: TGTGCCAGTGGAGCGGTTTGGGAATACAATGAGCAGTTCTTC
CDR3: CASGAVWEYNEQFF

size: -
V: TRBV18
length: 15
J: TRBJ2-2
D: TRBD2
DNA: TGTGCCAGCTCAGGAGCGGGACCGTACACCGGGGAGCTGTTTTTT
CDR3: CASSGAGPYTGELFF

size: once
V: TRBV7-8
length: 15
J: TRBJ2-3
D: TRBD2
DNA: TGTGCCAGCAGCTTACTAGCGGGAGATACAGATACGCAGTATTTT
CDR3: CASSLLAGDTDTQYF